The 13 T cell receptor beta chains listed next were all sequenced from one sample in a study of shared clonotypes between healthy human individuals (TCRdb year 2020). CD8 naive samples were obtained by positive selection for CCR7 among CD45RO-negative cells, yielding a CD45RA+CCR7+ population from which TemRA cells were excluded. The library was generated by the immunoSEQ multiplex PCR assay. Sourced from immuneACCESS, this table was stored by TCRdb with only in-frame sequences that have V and J called. A share of the clones is absent; for the studies checked, an unresolved V gene accounts for under half, and the remainder has no known explanation. In this sample the table shows more than 2 million clones, approximately 94% of which occur a single time. 0.85% to 1.3% of the sample lies in the top ten. What was sequenced was naive CD8+ T cells sorted from blood. The cell subset or site tag for this specimen amounts to: CD45RA+CCR7+. These receptor sequences come from a man in his late teens or twenties in good health.

The chain links TRBV7-8 to TRBJ2-7; D call uncertain. This CDR3 comprises 15 residues. The germline V gene has CDR1 SGHVS and CDR2 FQNEAQ. Trimming removed 2 bases from V and 0 bases from J, with 11 bases in between. The CDR3 nucleotides are TGTGCCAGCAGCTTATTATGGGATCCCTCCTACGAGCAGTACTTC. Protein sequence: CASSLLWDPSYEQYF.

The genes are TRBV6-1 and TRBJ2-1; D is ambiguous. Germline CDR1 is MNHNS and CDR2 is SASEGT. V was cut by 0 bases and J by 4 bases, with 4 bases left in between. The length of the CDR3 is 13 residues. This CDR3 is CASSEAGYNEQFF. The CDR3 bases are TGTGCCAGCAGTGAAGCGGGTTACAATGAGCAGTTCTTC.

This clone showed up just a few times. The rearrangement links TRBV7-9 to TRBJ1-6; 8 nucleotides align to TRBD1. J gave up 7 bases and V 5 bases, and 13 bases lay outside the gene matches. Germline V gene sequence: CDR1 SEHNR, CDR2 FQNEAQ (reference sequence). CDR3 size: 17 residues. The CDR3 nucleotides read TGTGCCAGCAGCCGTGGTACCCCAGGGGGCGCGAATTCACCCCTCCACTTT. Its protein is CASSRGTPGGANSPLHF. The variable domain in full, with the rest retrieved from reference TRBV7-9 and TRBJ1-6, is DTGVSQNPRHKITKRGQNVTFRCDPISEHNRLYWYRQTLGQGPEFLTYFQNEAQLEKSRLLSDRFSAERPKGSFSTLEIQRTEQGDSAMYLCASSRGTPGGANSPLHFGNGTRLTVT.

This chain links TRBV4-1 with TRBJ1-1, with D hard to call. CDR3 length: 13 residues. Germline-derived CDR1 and CDR2 are MGHRA and YSYEKL. Trimming removed 3 bases from V and 4 bases from J, with 9 bases in between. The CDR3 reads CASSHPGSTEAFF. The CDR3 DNA is TGCGCCAGCAGCCACCCGGGAAGCACTGAAGCTTTCTTT.

The chain joins TRBV18 to TRBJ1-1, with a tentative D call TRBD1 (6 bases). Deletions cut 3 bases from V and 0 bases from J, with 17 bases between. Germline values: CDR1 KGHSH, CDR2 LQKENI. This CDR3 region has 17 residues. The DNA of the CDR3 is TGTGCCAGCTCACCCCTCCTATGGGCAGGGGTGAACACTGAAGCTTTCTTT. This translates into CASSPLLWAGVNTEAFF.

The rearrangement uses TRBV7-2 and TRBJ2-7, with no clear D. Germline-derived CDR1 and CDR2 are SGHTA and FQGNSA. Between the trimmed V and J ends, which lost 1 base and 0 bases, there was a span of 7 bases. CDR3 length equals 14 residues. This CDR3 is CASSLVPSSYEQYF. The CDR3 DNA reads TGTGCCAGCAGCTTAGTTCCTAGCTCCTACGAGCAGTACTTC.

V usage is TRBV6-5 and J usage is TRBJ2-7, with 12 bases that match TRBD2. CDR1 is MNHEY, CDR2 SVGAGI, per germline. CDR3 length: 14 residues. V trimming: 8 bases; J trimming: 3 bases; junction bases outside the gene matches: 5. The CDR3: CASARLAGDYEQYF. The CDR3 coding sequence is TGTGCCAGCGCCAGACTAGCGGGGGACTACGAGCAGTACTTC.

CDR3 nucleotides: TGTGCCAGCAGCTTGTGTCAGGGAAAGACCCAGTACTTC. It is translated as CASSLCQGKTQYF. The rearrangement joins TRBV5-7 to TRBJ2-5, with a weak D call TRBD1 (5 bases). TRBV5-7 is assigned to the ORF class and has an uncertain function. Trimming took 1 base from V and 6 from J, leaving 10 bases between them. This CDR3 comprises 13 residues.

V and J are TRBV29-1 and TRBJ2-2; no clear D gene. CDR3 length equals 12 residues. Germline-derived CDR1 and CDR2 are SQVTM and ANQGSEA. Trimming stripped 3 bases from V and 5 bases from J, with 7 bases between. CDR3 coding DNA: TGCAGCGTTGAGCAGCTGACCGGGGAGCTGTTTTTT. Its translation is CSVEQLTGELFF.

This chain links TRBV19 with TRBJ2-1; D could derive from TRBD1 or TRBD2 (5 bases each). The CDR3 is made up of 11 amino acids. Trimming stripped 7 bases from V and 9 bases from J, with 10 bases between. Germline CDR1 reads LNHDA; CDR2 reads SQIVND (reference sequence). The CDR3 reads CASTLGVEQFF. CDR3 nucleotides: TGTGCCAGTACCTTGGGGGTTGAGCAGTTCTTC.

The chain links TRBV7-9 to TRBJ1-6; 9 bases line up with TRBD1. Germline values: CDR1 SEHNR, CDR2 FQNEAQ (reference sequence). J gave up 5 bases and V 5 bases, and 7 bases lay outside the gene matches. This CDR3 has 16 residues. The CDR3 region has the DNA TGTGCCAGCAGCCAGATATGGACAGGGGATAATTCACCCCTCCACTTT. It translates to CASSQIWTGDNSPLHF.

This chain connects TRBV5-8 to TRBJ2-2; unclear D gene. Per germline, CDR1 SGHTS and CDR2 YDEGEE. CDR3 length: 12 residues. The V gene lost 2 bases and the J gene lost 6 bases, with 5 bases spanning the gap. In nucleotides, the CDR3 is TGTGCCAGCAGCTTCCCCCCCGGGGAGCTGTTTTTT. It specifies CASSFPPGELFF.

The genes are TRBV6-1 and TRBJ2-3; D remains ambiguous. Germline V gene data show CDR1 as MNHNS and CDR2 as SASEGT. The CDR3 has 10 amino acids. V lost 3 bases and J lost 8, with 3 bases in between. CDR3 in DNA: TGTGCCAGCAGTGAGGGTACGCAGTATTTT. Protein: CASSEGTQYF.